Here is one T cell receptor (beta chain) with its context. Its antigen is unknown. The junction shows a germline mismatch at one end, possibly a read error. The assay was immunoSEQ multiplex PCR, and TCRdb's table has in-frame clones only and misses some. This sample yields 5,000 to 6,000 clones, of which about a quarter are seen a single time; 22% belongs to the top ten. This sample's treatment: randomized to nivolumab then ipilimumab (arm A) or the reverse (arm B). None of the patients previously received DNA-damaging chemotherapy. This record belongs to a study of sequential checkpoint blockade in melanoma. Across the study: TCRbeta immunosequencing was performed on DNA from 90 to 100 pretreatment melanoma tumor samples. About two dozen patients had tumor biopsies before treatment and at week 13.

General study results and limits: T-cell fraction and clonality followed PD-L1 and CD8+ counts, not mutational load.

Sequences were derived from tumor tissue (inferred from file names), sampled from a patient given nivolumab and ipilimumab in sequence. The clonotype originates from a human donor with melanoma.

The CDR3 nucleotides are TGTGCCGGCAGGTCCGGTGTGGGTGGGGAGCAGTACTTC. Its translation is CAGRSGVGGEQYF. V and J are TRBV28 and TRBJ2-7, with D unresolved. The germline gives CDR1 MDHEN, CDR2 SYDVKM. CDR3 length: 13 residues.